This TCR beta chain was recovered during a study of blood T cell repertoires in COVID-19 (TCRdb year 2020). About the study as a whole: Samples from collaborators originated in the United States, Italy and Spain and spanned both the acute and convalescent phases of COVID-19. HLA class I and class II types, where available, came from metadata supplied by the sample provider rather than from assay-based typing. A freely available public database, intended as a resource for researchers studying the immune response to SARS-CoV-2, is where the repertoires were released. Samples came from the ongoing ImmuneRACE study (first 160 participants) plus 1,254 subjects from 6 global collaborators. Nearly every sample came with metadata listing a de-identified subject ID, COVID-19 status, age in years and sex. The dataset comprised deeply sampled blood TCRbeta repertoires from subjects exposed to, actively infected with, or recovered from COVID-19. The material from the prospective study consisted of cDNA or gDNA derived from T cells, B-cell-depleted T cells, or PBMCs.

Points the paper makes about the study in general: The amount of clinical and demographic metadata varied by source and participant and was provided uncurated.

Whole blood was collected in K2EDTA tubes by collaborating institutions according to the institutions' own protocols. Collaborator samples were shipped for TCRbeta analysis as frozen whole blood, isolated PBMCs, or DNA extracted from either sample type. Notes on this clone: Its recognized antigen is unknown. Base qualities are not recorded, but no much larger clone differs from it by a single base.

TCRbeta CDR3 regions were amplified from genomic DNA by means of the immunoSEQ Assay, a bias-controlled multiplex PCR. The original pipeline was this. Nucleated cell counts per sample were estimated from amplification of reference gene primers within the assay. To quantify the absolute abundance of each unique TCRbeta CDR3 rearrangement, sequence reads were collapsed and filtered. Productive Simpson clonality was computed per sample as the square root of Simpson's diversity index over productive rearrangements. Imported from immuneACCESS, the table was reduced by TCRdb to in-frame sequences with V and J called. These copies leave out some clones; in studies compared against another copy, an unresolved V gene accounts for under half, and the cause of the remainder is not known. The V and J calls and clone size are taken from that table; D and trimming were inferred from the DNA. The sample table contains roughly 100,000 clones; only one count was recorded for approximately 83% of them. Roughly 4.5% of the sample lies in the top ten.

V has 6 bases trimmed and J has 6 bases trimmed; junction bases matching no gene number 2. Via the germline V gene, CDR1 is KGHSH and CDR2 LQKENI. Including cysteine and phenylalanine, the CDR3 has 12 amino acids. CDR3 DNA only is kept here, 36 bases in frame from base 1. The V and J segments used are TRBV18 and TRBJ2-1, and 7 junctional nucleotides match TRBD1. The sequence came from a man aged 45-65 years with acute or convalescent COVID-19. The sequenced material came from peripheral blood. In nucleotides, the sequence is TGTGCCAGCTCGGGGGACAGCAATGAGCAGTTCTTC. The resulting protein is CASSGDSNEQFF.